A single sample is the source of the 12 T cell receptor beta chains below, sequenced in a study of CD8 T cells in Susac syndrome. When the RNA was reverse transcribed, random hexamers were used with an input of roughly 0.45 to 1 ug. A single record per CDR3 protein comes from TCRdb applying MiXCR to the immunoSEQ multiplex PCR reads. Among 110,000 or so distinct CDR3 sequences listed, around 94% were seen once. Sequencing was carried out using CD4+ T cells from PBMCs. These TCRs come from a human donor with multiple sclerosis.

The V and J genes are TRBV30 and TRBJ1-2; TRBD1 might be the D (6 bases). Germline CDR1 reads GTSNPN; CDR2 reads SVGIG (reference sequence). This CDR3 has 14 residues. Deletions cut 2 bases from V and 7 bases from J, with 17 bases between. CDR3 sequence (DNA): TGTGCCTGGAGTCTACAGGGTTCGTTTGCTGGCTACACCTTC. Translating gives CAWSLQGSFAGYTF.

The CDR3 sequence is CAWRSTGSSRELFF. The CDR3 nucleotides read TGTGCCTGGAGATCTACAGGCTCCTCCCGGGAGCTGTTTTTT. This chain uses TRBV30 with TRBJ2-2, with a weak D call TRBD1 (5 bases). The germline V gene has CDR1 GTSNPN and CDR2 SVGIG (reference sequence). The CDR3 has 14 amino acids. V was cut by 3 bases and J by 9 bases, with 17 bases left in between.

The V gene is TRBV5-6, the J gene TRBJ2-3, with 7 positions matching TRBD1. The CDR3 has 14 residues. Germline CDR1 SGHDT, CDR2 YYEEEE. V was pared by 1 base and J by 5 bases, with 4 bases of the junction left unmatched. As DNA, the CDR3 is TGTGCCAGCAGCTTGTTAGGGGGCCAAGATACGCAGTATTTT. Protein sequence: CASSLLGGQDTQYF.

V gene TRBV5-1 combines with J gene TRBJ2-2, with TRBD2 matching 9 bases. Trimming cost V 4 bases and J 6 bases; bases outside gene matches: 7. The CDR3 runs to 15 residues. Per the germline V gene, CDR1 is SGHRS and CDR2 is YFSETQ. The CDR3: CASSGLAGGPGELFF. As DNA, the CDR3 is TGCGCCAGCAGCGGGCTGGCGGGGGGGCCCGGGGAGCTGTTTTTT. The full variable domain, its missing parts supplied by reference TRBV5-1 and TRBJ2-2, is KAGVTQTPRYLIKTRGQQVTLSCSPISGHRSVSWYQQTPGQGLQFLFEYFSETQRNKGNFPGRFSGRQFSNSRSEMNVSTLELGDSALYLCASSGLAGGPGELFFGEGSRLTVL.

The chain links TRBV18 to TRBJ2-3; 9 nucleotides align to TRBD1. This CDR3 comprises 15 residues. Germline V gene lookup returns CDR1 KGHSH and CDR2 LQKENI. Germline trimming cut 5 bases from V and 2 bases from J; bases unmatched to any gene: 5. CDR3 region: CASSSRDRATDTQYF. The DNA of the CDR3 is TGTGCCAGCTCATCACGGGACAGGGCCACAGATACGCAGTATTTT.

The rearrangement uses TRBV7-2 and TRBJ1-3; D is possibly TRBD1 (6 bases). This CDR3 comprises 16 residues. The V and J ends lost 0 bases and 2 bases respectively, with 11 bases between them. Germline V CDR1 and CDR2: SGHTA, FQGNSA. In DNA, the CDR3 is TGTGCCAGCAGCTTAGCCGGGGGCAGAACTGGAAACACCATATATTTT. It specifies CASSLAGGRTGNTIYF.

The chain is built from TRBV10-3 and TRBJ1-2; D unresolved. The CDR3 runs to 16 residues. The ends were cut back, 0 bases at V and 8 bases at J, with 19 bases in the middle. CDR1 is ENHRY, CDR2 SYGVKD, per germline. CDR3 coding DNA: TGTGCCATCAGTGAGTCGGAGGCAGTAGGAACGGGAGGCTACACCTTC. Translated: CAISESEAVGTGGYTF.

This rearrangement joins TRBV5-1 to TRBJ2-3, with TRBD1 matching 10 bases. Germline lookup yields CDR1 SGHRS and CDR2 YFSETQ. With 4 bases clipped from V and 4 bases from J, the junction kept 6 bases outside the gene matches. The CDR3 consists of 15 residues. The CDR3 nucleotides are TGCGCCAGCAGCGTAGACAGGGGGCGGCCAGATACGCAGTATTTT. Encoded protein: CASSVDRGRPDTQYF.

The genes are TRBV14 and TRBJ2-2; D is ambiguous. V shed 4 bases and J shed 4 bases, with 13 bases lying between them. The CDR3 is 15 amino acids. Germline assignment: CDR1 SGHDN and CDR2 FVKESK. CDR3 nucleotides: TGTGCCAGCAGCCGATTTACTACTCCCACCGGGGAGCTGTTTTTT. It encodes CASSRFTTPTGELFF.

The genes are TRBV30 and TRBJ1-3; 7 bases align to TRBD1. CDR3 length: 13 residues. CDR1 and CDR2 from the germline V gene are GTSNPN and SVGIG (reference sequence). J was trimmed by 3 bases and V by 5 bases; bases with no gene match: 4. CDR3 in amino acids: CAWARQGGNTIYF. Here the CDR3 DNA reads TGTGCCTGGGCAAGACAGGGTGGAAACACCATATATTTT.

V is TRBV11-2 and J is TRBJ1-2; D not certain. In germline, CDR1 is SGHAT, CDR2 FQNNGV. The CDR3 contains 20 residues. Trimming left V 6 bases short and J 3 bases short, with 32 bases between. The CDR3 nucleotides read TGTGCCAGCAGATCCAAAGGTTACGGGATGGAGATGGAGAGGGACTATGGCTACACCTTC. Residues: CASRSKGYGMEMERDYGYTF.

J is TRBJ2-7 and V is TRBV20-1; D unclear. The length of the CDR3 is 12 residues. Germline V gene lookup returns CDR1 DFQATT and CDR2 SNEGSKA (reference sequence). V dropped 7 bases and J dropped 2 bases, with 12 bases sitting between them. CDR3 region: CSVSGATYEQYF. The CDR3 bases are TGCAGTGTCTCAGGCGCCACCTACGAGCAGTACTTC.